The 21 T cell receptor beta chains in this list originate from one sample, sequenced in a study of CD8+ T cells in alopecia areata. The sequencing template was cDNA reverse transcribed from extracted RNA. Repertoires were generated with immunoSEQ multiplex PCR, while TCRdb's copy carries only in-frame clones and drops some. The sample records 120,000 to 150,000 clones, more than 40% being singletons. The material sequenced was CD4+ T cells sorted from blood. The receptors originated from a human donor with alopecia areata.

The chain joins TRBV2 to TRBJ2-7; 12 nucleotides agree with TRBD1. Germline CDR1 reads SNHLY; CDR2 reads FYNNEI. This CDR3 is built from 15 residues. J gave up 4 bases and V 7 bases, and 8 bases lay outside the gene matches. In DNA, the CDR3 is TGTGCCAGCACGCCGGGACAGGGGGCGATTTACGAGCAGTACTTC. Translation gives CASTPGQGAIYEQYF.

V usage is TRBV14 and J usage is TRBJ2-1; 13 bases map to TRBD2. The CDR3 has 15 amino acids. CDR1 is SGHDN and CDR2 is FVKESK in the germline V gene. With 6 bases clipped from V and 9 bases from J, the junction kept 8 bases outside the gene matches. The CDR3 is CASRSGTSGASEQFF. The CDR3 DNA sequence: TGTGCCAGCAGATCTGGGACTAGCGGGGCGAGTGAGCAGTTCTTC. The full variable domain, with the rest looked up from reference TRBV14 and TRBJ2-1, is EAGVTQFPSHSVIEKGQTVTLRCDPISGHDNLYWYRRVMGKEIKFLLHFVKESKQDESGMPNNRFLAERTGGTYSTLKVQPAELEDSGVYFCASRSGTSGASEQFFGPGTRLTVL.

The rearrangement links TRBV6-5 to TRBJ2-7; 7 nucleotides agree with TRBD1. V trimming: 6 bases; J trimming: 4 bases; junction bases outside the gene matches: 3. Germline assignment: CDR1 MNHEY and CDR2 SVGAGI. The CDR3 is 12 residues long. The CDR3: CASRGTAYEQYF. The CDR3 DNA follows: TGTGCCAGCAGGGGGACAGCGTACGAGCAGTACTTC.

The rearrangement links TRBV19 to TRBJ1-5, with D possibly TRBD1 on 5 matching bases. The CDR3 contains 15 residues. Germline CDR1 LNHDA, CDR2 SQIVND (reference sequence). V was pared by 4 bases and J by 6 bases, with 16 bases between. DNA of the CDR3: TGTGCCAGTAGTACTGGCATCGGGGCGATTCAGCCCCAGCATTTT. Its protein is CASSTGIGAIQPQHF. The full variable domain, in which reference TRBV19 and TRBJ1-5 provide the parts outside the CDR3, is DGGITQSPKYLFRKEGQNVTLSCEQNLNHDAMYWYRQDPGQGLRLIYYSQIVNDFQKGDIAEGYSVSREKKESFPLTVTSAQKNPTAFYLCASSTGIGAIQPQHFGDGTRLSIL.

J is TRBJ2-2 and V is TRBV30; D is perhaps TRBD2 (6 bases). Germline CDR1 GTSNPN, CDR2 SVGIG (reference sequence). This CDR3 contains 13 residues. Trimming removed 4 bases at V and 7 bases at J, with 13 bases between. DNA for the CDR3: TGTGCCTGGACCGGGAGTAGAGGCGGGGAGCTGTTTTTT. Protein: CAWTGSRGGELFF. Full variable domain (rest looked up from reference TRBV30 and TRBJ2-2): SQTIHQWPATLVQPVGSPLSLECTVEGTSNPNLYWYRQAAGRGLQLLFYSVGIGQISSEVPQNLSASRPQDRQFILSSKKLLLSDSGFYLCAWTGSRGGELFFGEGSRLTVL.

J is TRBJ2-7 and V is TRBV15; D is undetermined. The CDR3 is 14 residues long. CDR1 is LNHNV and CDR2 is YYDKDF in the germline V gene (reference sequence). V shed 8 bases and J shed 4 bases, with 18 bases lying between them. This CDR3 is CATASRTGPYEQYF. For the CDR3, the DNA is TGTGCCACCGCCTCCAGGACGGGCCCTTACGAGCAGTACTTC.

The V call is TRBV18, the J call TRBJ2-1; D gene unclear. Trimming removed 1 base from V and 1 base from J, with 8 bases in between. The CDR3 runs to 15 residues. Looked up from germline, CDR1 is KGHSH and CDR2 is LQKENI. The CDR3 sequence is CASSPHALSYNEQFF. The CDR3 nucleotides read TGTGCCAGCTCACCACACGCCCTATCCTACAATGAGCAGTTCTTC.

This chain joins TRBV11-2 and TRBJ2-1, with 12 bases lining up with TRBD2. The CDR3 is 17 amino acids. Germline loops: CDR1 SGHAT, CDR2 FQNNGV. With V trimmed by 3 bases and J by 8 bases, 11 bases remained unmatched. DNA of the CDR3: TGTGCCAGCAGCTTCGCCCCGACTAGCGGGAGTATCGATGAGCAGTTCTTC. Translating gives CASSFAPTSGSIDEQFF.

This clone has more than one count but fewer than ten. This chain joins TRBV29-1 and TRBJ1-2; a weak D match, TRBD1 (5 bases). CDR3 length: 14 residues. The germline V gene encodes CDR1 SQVTM and CDR2 ANQGSEA. V gave up 0 bases and J gave up 4 bases, with 12 bases separating them. This chain's CDR3 is CSVEDGTGLYGYTF. The CDR3 region has the DNA TGCAGCGTTGAAGACGGCACAGGACTCTATGGCTACACCTTC.

Concerning this clone itself: Other DNA sequences within the sample encode an identical CDR3. The chain's CDR3 is CSVGGIGELFF. In DNA form, the CDR3 reads TGCAGCGTTGGGGGGATTGGGGAGCTGTTTTTT. The chain combines TRBV29-1 with TRBJ2-2; D could derive from TRBD1 or TRBD2 (5 bases each). This CDR3 comprises 11 residues. Germline assignment: CDR1 SQVTM and CDR2 ANQGSEA. V dropped 4 bases and J dropped 8 bases, with 8 bases sitting between them.

This clone was counted between two and nine times. V gene TRBV4-1 combines with J gene TRBJ2-1; 14 bases are a match to TRBD2. The germline V gene has CDR1 MGHRA and CDR2 YSYEKL. This CDR3 comprises 20 residues. V lost 5 bases and J lost 0; bases outside the gene matches: 12. The CDR3 DNA reads TGCGCCAGCAGCTATCCTAGGACTAGCGGGAGGAGTAGCTCCTACAATGAGCAGTTCTTC. It codes for CASSYPRTSGRSSSYNEQFF.

This clone was counted only a few times. The gene calls are TRBV7-3 and TRBJ2-1; the match to TRBD1 covers 8 bases. The ends lost 5 bases at V and 11 bases at J; junction bases unmatched: 8. CDR3 size: 13 residues. Germline-derived CDR1 and CDR2 are SGHTA and FQGTGA. DNA for the CDR3: TGTGCCAGCAGCCCCCGGGACAGGACCAAGCAGTTCTTC. Amino acids: CASSPRDRTKQFF.

The J gene is TRBJ2-5, the V gene TRBV4-1, with D unclear. Germline V gives CDR1 MGHRA, CDR2 YSYEKL. The length of the CDR3 is 12 residues. V was trimmed by 8 bases and J by 5 bases, leaving 12 bases between them. The CDR3 DNA sequence: TGCGCCAGCTCTAACGGGTGGGAGACCCAGTACTTC. Protein product: CASSNGWETQYF.

The chain joins TRBV5-1 to TRBJ2-7, with 7 bases matching TRBD1. Looked up from germline, CDR1 is SGHRS and CDR2 is YFSETQ. The CDR3 is made up of 14 amino acids. V trimming: 6 bases; J trimming: 2 bases; junction bases outside the gene matches: 8. The CDR3 reads CASNRDRRAYEQYF. The CDR3 DNA is TGCGCCAGCAATAGGGACAGACGGGCCTACGAGCAGTACTTC. Combining the CDR3 with reference TRBV5-1 and TRBJ2-7 gives the whole variable domain KAGVTQTPRYLIKTRGQQVTLSCSPISGHRSVSWYQQTPGQGLQFLFEYFSETQRNKGNFPGRFSGRQFSNSRSEMNVSTLELGDSALYLCASNRDRRAYEQYFGPGTRLTVT.

The chain combines TRBV27 with TRBJ1-5; D possibly corresponds to TRBD1 (6 bases). In germline, CDR1 is MNHEY, CDR2 SMNVEV (reference sequence). Trimming pared 4 bases from V and 6 bases from J, leaving 13 bases between. The CDR3 is 14 amino acids. The CDR3 protein is CASSYTGRTQPQHF. In nucleotides, the CDR3 is TGTGCCAGCAGTTATACAGGGCGCACTCAGCCCCAGCATTTT.

Only a few counts were recorded for this clone. The genes are TRBV7-9 and TRBJ1-2; D not certain. The V gene lost 2 bases and the J gene lost 7 bases, with 8 bases spanning the gap. The CDR3 consists of 12 residues. Germline V gene lookup returns CDR1 SEHNR and CDR2 FQNEAQ (reference sequence). CDR3 in amino acids: CASSLSPSGYTF. DNA for the CDR3: TGTGCCAGCAGCTTATCCCCGAGTGGCTACACCTTC.

The CDR3 region is CASSLEISGYEQYF. In nucleotides, the CDR3 is TGCGCCAGCAGCTTGGAGATTAGCGGCTACGAGCAGTACTTC. This chain links TRBV5-1 with TRBJ2-7; maybe TRBD2 (6 bases). The CDR3 is 14 amino acids. V was clipped by 0 bases and J by 3 bases, with 10 bases between them. CDR1 and CDR2 from the germline V gene are SGHRS and YFSETQ.

The chain combines TRBV19 with TRBJ2-5, with D hard to call. The CDR3 runs to 11 residues. The germline gives CDR1 LNHDA, CDR2 SQIVND (reference sequence). Trimming took 2 bases from V and 5 from J, leaving 3 bases between them. The CDR3 sequence is CASSIRETQYF. DNA of the CDR3: TGTGCCAGTAGTATAAGGGAGACCCAGTACTTC. Based on the CDR3 plus reference TRBV19 and TRBJ2-5, the full variable domain is DGGITQSPKYLFRKEGQNVTLSCEQNLNHDAMYWYRQDPGQGLRLIYYSQIVNDFQKGDIAEGYSVSREKKESFPLTVTSAQKNPTAFYLCASSIRETQYFGPGTRLLVL.

This clone was observed a handful of times. The chain uses TRBV19 and TRBJ2-1; TRBD2 aligns across 7 bases. J gave up 6 bases and V 5 bases, and 10 bases lay outside the gene matches. CDR1 and CDR2 (germline): LNHDA, SQIVND (reference sequence). This CDR3 contains 15 residues. The CDR3 sequence: CASSPGTRGSNEQFF. Here the CDR3 DNA reads TGTGCCAGTAGTCCCGGGACGCGGGGGTCCAATGAGCAGTTCTTC.

The rearrangement uses TRBV4-1 and TRBJ1-1; no firm D call. V lost 2 bases and J lost 2, with 6 bases in between. CDR1 MGHRA and CDR2 YSYEKL come from the germline V gene. This CDR3 is built from 13 residues. This CDR3 is CASSQRLNTEAFF. The CDR3 coding sequence is TGCGCCAGCAGCCAACGATTAAACACTGAAGCTTTCTTT.

This clone was detected only a few times. The chain employs TRBV29-1 and TRBJ1-1; the D gene is possibly TRBD1 (6 bases). V was shortened by 7 bases and J by 6 bases, with 12 bases between the two germline ends. The CDR3 has 11 amino acids. Looked up from germline, CDR1 is SQVTM and CDR2 is ANQGSEA. This chain's CDR3 is CSARSGAEAFF. In DNA, the CDR3 is TGCAGCGCCCGGTCAGGGGCTGAAGCTTTCTTT. The full variable domain, completed using reference TRBV29-1 and TRBJ1-1, is SAVISQKPSRDICQRGTSLTIQCQVDSQVTMMFWYRQQPGQSLTLIATANQGSEATYESGFVIDKFPISRPNLTFSTLTVSNMSPEDSSIYLCSARSGAEAFFGQGTRLTVV.